This T cell receptor beta chain emerged from a study of cytomegalovirus exposure and HLA in healthy donors. A note on this clone: Within the sample, other DNA sequences also encode this same CDR3.

Germline V lookup: CDR1 MNHEY, CDR2 SMNVEV (reference sequence). V dropped 5 bases and J dropped 2 bases, with 9 bases sitting between them. The CDR3 has 13 amino acids. Both 60 Vbeta primers and 13 Jbeta primers went into the PCR. TCRdb's copy holds only in-frame clones and misses some; the assay was immunoSEQ multiplex PCR. The sample has about 270,000 clones; approximately 90% are singletons. This TCR came from a man in his forties in good health and CMV-seropositive. Sequencing was performed on PBMCs. The rearrangement links TRBV27 to TRBJ1-1; no reliable D call. The CDR3 loop reads CASSPRGNTEAFF. The CDR3, as DNA: TGTGCCAGCAGTCCCCGGGGAAACACTGAAGCTTTCTTT.